The 11 T cell receptor beta chains reported below all come from one sample, sequenced in a study of T cell responses to AZD1222 COVID-19 vaccine. This table comes from immunoSEQ multiplex PCR, and its TCRdb copy is limited to in-frame clones, with some not included. The sample records under 130,000 clones, nearly 90% being singletons. The sample here was peripheral blood, taken 28 days after the second AZD1222 dose. Receptors were obtained from an adult who received the AZD1222 COVID-19 vaccine.

The rearrangement uses TRBV29-1 and TRBJ2-1, with 11 bases fitting TRBD2. Per germline, CDR1 SQVTM and CDR2 ANQGSEA. CDR3 length: 15 residues. V dropped 6 bases and J dropped 8; count of bases not matched to a gene: 12. The CDR3 region has the DNA TGCAGCGTGTCACTAGCGGGAGTTGAATTGGATGAGCAGTTCTTC. Its translation is CSVSLAGVELDEQFF.

The chain recombines TRBV11-3 with TRBJ2-7, with TRBD2 matching over 8 bases. The CDR3 is 15 amino acids. Germline lookup yields CDR1 SGHNT and CDR2 YENEEA. V lost 5 bases and J lost 2; bases outside the gene matches: 8. The CDR3 protein is CASSRSGGTPYEQYF. CDR3 in DNA: TGTGCCAGCAGCCGCAGCGGGGGTACCCCCTACGAGCAGTACTTC.

The chain couples TRBV14 to TRBJ2-7, with D perhaps being TRBD1 or TRBD2 (5 bases each). Germline V gives CDR1 SGHDN, CDR2 FVKESK. The CDR3 has 17 residues. Trimming removed 1 base from V and 0 bases from J, with 16 bases in between. Here the CDR3 DNA reads TGTGCCAGCAGCCAAGTGCCGGGACGTATTGTCTCCTACGAGCAGTACTTC. Protein sequence: CASSQVPGRIVSYEQYF.

The chain employs TRBV12-3 or TRBV12-4 and TRBJ1-5; D is uncertain. CDR3 length: 13 residues. Trimming left V 3 bases short and J 9 bases short, with 12 bases between. DNA of the CDR3: TGTGCCAGCAGTTTTGGCCTCCTGGGGCCCCAGCATTTT. Amino acids: CASSFGLLGPQHF.

This clone was observed a few times. The chain employs TRBV27 and TRBJ1-2, with a tentative D call TRBD1 (6 bases). Germline values: CDR1 MNHEY, CDR2 SMNVEV (reference sequence). The CDR3 totals 13 residues. The V end was cut by 6 bases, the J end by 3 bases, with 11 bases between. CDR3: CASRHRDDYGYTF. The CDR3 DNA sequence: TGTGCCAGCAGGCACAGGGATGACTATGGCTACACCTTC.

The chain is built from TRBV5-1 and TRBJ1-6; a possible D gene is TRBD1 (5 bases). Between the trimmed V and J ends, which lost 0 bases and 7 bases, there was a span of 11 bases. The CDR3 has 15 residues. Germline-derived CDR1 and CDR2 are SGHRS and YFSETQ. The CDR3 protein is CASSLDPGNNSPLHF. The DNA for the CDR3 is TGCGCCAGCAGCTTGGACCCAGGGAACAATTCACCCCTCCACTTT. Complete variable domain (other parts from reference TRBV5-1 and TRBJ1-6): KAGVTQTPRYLIKTRGQQVTLSCSPISGHRSVSWYQQTPGQGLQFLFEYFSETQRNKGNFPGRFSGRQFSNSRSEMNVSTLELGDSALYLCASSLDPGNNSPLHFGNGTRLTVT.

CDR3 bases: TGTGCCAGCAGCTTCCGTAACAGGTCCCCCTCTGGAAACACCATATATTTT. Protein product: CASSFRNRSPSGNTIYF. The chain links TRBV7-8 to TRBJ1-3, with D tentatively TRBD1 (5 bases). V lost 3 bases and J lost 0, with 15 bases in between. The CDR3 extends over 17 amino acids. Germline-derived CDR1 and CDR2 are SGHVS and FQNEAQ. The full variable domain, completed using reference TRBV7-8 and TRBJ1-3, is GAGVSQSPRYKVAKRGQDVALRCDPISGHVSLFWYQQALGQGPEFLTYFQNEAQLDKSGLPSDRFFAERPEGSVSTLKIQRTQQEDSAVYLCASSFRNRSPSGNTIYFGEGSWLTVV.

This clone was seen only once. The chain uses TRBV7-3 and TRBJ1-6, with D perhaps matching TRBD1 (5 bases). Germline-derived CDR1 and CDR2 are SGHTA and FQGTGA. The V and J ends lost 5 bases and 3 bases respectively, with 14 bases between them. This CDR3 has 16 residues. Here the CDR3 DNA reads TGTGCCAGCAGCACCGACAGACGGTTCTATAATTCACCCCTCCACTTT. Amino acid sequence: CASSTDRRFYNSPLHF.

The CDR3 protein is CASAGGRWKGDTQYF. The CDR3 coding sequence is TGTGCCAGCGCGGGCGGGAGGTGGAAAGGAGATACGCAGTATTTT. The chain has TRBV5-4 and TRBJ2-3; 8 bases align to TRBD2. This CDR3 has 15 residues. Germline CDR1 reads SGHNT; CDR2 reads YYREEE (reference sequence). Unmatched junction bases numbered 12, after V lost 7 bases and J lost 5 bases. The full variable domain, with the rest looked up from reference TRBV5-4 and TRBJ2-3, is ETGVTQSPTHLIKTRGQQVTLRCSSQSGHNTVSWYQQALGQGPQFIFQYYREEENGRGNFPPRFSGLQFPNYSSELNVNALELDDSALYLCASAGGRWKGDTQYFGPGTRLTVL.

The chain carries TRBV12-3 or TRBV12-4 and TRBJ1-2; no reliable D call. The CDR3 is made up of 12 amino acids. V was clipped by 6 bases and J by 3 bases, with 8 bases between them. The CDR3 DNA is TGTGCCAGCAGCCCGATCGACTATGGCTACACCTTC. It translates to CASSPIDYGYTF.

The genes are TRBV3-1 (or the pseudogene TRBV3-2) and TRBJ2-7; D ambiguous. Trimming took off 5 bases at V and 0 bases at J, with 5 bases between the two ends. Germline V gene sequence: CDR1 LGHDT, CDR2 YNNKEL (reference sequence). The CDR3 extends over 12 amino acids. Here the CDR3 DNA reads TGTGCCAGCAGCGAGAGCTCCTACGAGCAGTACTTC. This gives the protein CASSESSYEQYF.